Each of the 21 T cell receptor beta chains below was sequenced from the same sample in a study of T cells in Graves' hyperthyroidism and ophthalmopathy. Amplification of TCR beta CDR3 regions was performed using RNA transcripts as template. First-round RT-PCR targeting the TCR CDR3 was performed with the HTBI primer set. TCRdb independently ran MiXCR on the multiplex PCR reads; one entry per CDR3 protein. The sample has approximately 870,000 distinct CDR3 sequences, about 38% seen once. Sequencing used blood. The receptors were sampled from a man younger than 30 with Graves' hyperthyroidism.

The chain combines TRBV6-6 with TRBJ1-2; D is unclear. The CDR3 contains 14 residues. CDR1 MNHNY and CDR2 SVGAGI come from the germline V gene (reference sequence). The V and J ends lost 2 bases and 0 bases respectively, with 7 bases between them. In nucleotides, the CDR3 is TGTGCCAGCAGTTACGGGCAGGCTAACTATGGCTACACCTTC. Amino acids: CASSYGQANYGYTF.

This chain joins TRBV10-3 and TRBJ1-6; D perhaps matches TRBD1 (6 bases). Per the germline V gene, CDR1 is ENHRY and CDR2 is SYGVKD. Trimming cost V 3 bases and J 10 bases, with 13 bases left between them. There are 14 residues in the CDR3. The CDR3 loop reads CAISESGGLSPLHF. The CDR3 DNA follows: TGTGCCATCAGTGAAAGCGGGGGGCTGTCACCCCTCCACTTT.

This clonotype was recorded at least ten times. This sequence joins TRBV12-3 or TRBV12-4 and TRBJ1-1, with a weak D call TRBD1 (6 bases). Trimming removed 5 bases at V and 3 bases at J, with 16 bases between. The CDR3 loop spans 15 amino acids. This chain's CDR3 is CASSLRGRLDTEAFF. CDR3 coding DNA: TGTGCCAGCAGTCTCAGGGGCAGGCTAGACACTGAAGCTTTCTTT.

The chain carries TRBV4-1 and TRBJ2-2; weak D call: TRBD1 (6 bases). The CDR3 covers 16 residues. Germline V gene lookup returns CDR1 MGHRA and CDR2 YSYEKL. Trimming shortened V by 1 base and J by 3 bases, and 12 bases separated the two germline ends. CDR3 nucleotide sequence: TGCGCCAGCAGCCAAGTGGTAACAGGGCACACCGGGGAGCTGTTTTTT. Encoded protein: CASSQVVTGHTGELFF.

This chain connects TRBV7-2 to TRBJ2-2, with D tentatively TRBD2 (5 bases). Germline V lookup: CDR1 SGHTA, CDR2 FQGNSA. The CDR3 contains 12 residues. The V end was cut by 8 bases, the J end by 6 bases, with 10 bases between. CDR3 in amino acids: CASFEGSGELFF. CDR3 nucleotides: TGTGCCAGCTTTGAGGGTTCCGGGGAGCTGTTTTTT.

This clonotype was seen repeatedly, ten times or more. The V and J genes are TRBV29-1 and TRBJ1-1, with 9 bases fitting TRBD1. Germline values: CDR1 SQVTM, CDR2 ANQGSEA. Germline trimming cut 6 bases from V and 10 bases from J; bases unmatched to any gene: 6. The CDR3 contains 11 residues. The CDR3 DNA reads TGCAGCGTGGACAGGGGTTACGGAGCTTTCTTT. Its translation is CSVDRGYGAFF.

The chain joins TRBV4-1 to TRBJ2-5, with TRBD2 identical over 8 bases. In germline, CDR1 is MGHRA, CDR2 YSYEKL. The CDR3 loop spans 15 amino acids. Trimming took 0 bases from V and 5 from J; bases not matched to a gene: 5. This CDR3 reads CASSQDRGGRETQYF. DNA of the CDR3: TGCGCCAGCAGCCAAGATCGGGGGGGGCGCGAGACCCAGTACTTC.

About this clonotype: Its ends do not fully match the called genes, so a read error is possible. This rearrangement joins TRBV5-4 to TRBJ1-4, with TRBD1 identical over 9 bases. Germline-derived CDR1 and CDR2 are SGHNT and YYREEE (reference sequence). The CDR3 is 15 amino acids. CDR3 region: CASNAKGTGNEKLFF. The DNA for the CDR3 is TGCGCCAGCAACGCCAAGGGGACAGGGAATGAAAAACTGTTTTTT.

This clonotype was detected ten times or more. The CDR3 region has the DNA TGCGCCAGCAGCACGGGACAGCCTAATGAAAAACTGTTTTTT. Encoded protein: CASSTGQPNEKLFF. The chain has TRBV5-1 and TRBJ1-4; 7 bases match TRBD1. CDR3 size: 14 residues. Germline assignment: CDR1 SGHRS and CDR2 YFSETQ. V was clipped by 4 bases and J by 3 bases; unmatched bases: 3.

The J gene is TRBJ1-1, the V gene TRBV7-9; no clear D. Trimming removed 5 bases at V and 1 base at J, with 11 bases between. The CDR3 runs to 14 residues. CDR1 is SEHNR, CDR2 FQNEAQ, per germline (reference sequence). The CDR3 coding sequence is TGTGCCAGCAGCCAAGGTGGGGAGAACACTGAAGCTTTCTTT. Translating it yields CASSQGGENTEAFF.

There are a few counts of this clonotype. The rearrangement uses TRBV7-2 and TRBJ1-2; TRBD1 might be the D (6 bases). CDR3 length equals 14 residues. Germline assignment: CDR1 SGHTA and CDR2 FQGNSA. The ends were cut back, 5 bases at V and 3 bases at J, with 13 bases in the middle. CDR3 region: CASSRDNNYYGYTF. The DNA of the CDR3 is TGTGCCAGCAGCCGGGACAATAATTACTATGGCTACACCTTC.

J is TRBJ2-7 and V is TRBV11-2, with D possibly matching TRBD1 (5 bases). This CDR3 is 16 amino acids long. V lost 4 bases and J lost 1, with 17 bases in between. Germline lookup yields CDR1 SGHAT and CDR2 FQNNGV. The chain's CDR3 is CASSSTTDSSSYEQYF. The CDR3 bases are TGTGCCAGCAGCTCAACGACCGACAGTAGTTCCTACGAGCAGTACTTC.

The CDR3 nucleotides read TGCGCCAGCAGCTTGAACCAGGGGATCATGAACACTGAAGCTTTCTTT. This sequence encodes CASSLNQGIMNTEAFF. The rearrangement uses TRBV5-1 and TRBJ1-1, with D possibly matching TRBD1 (6 bases). The CDR3 has 16 residues. Looked up from germline, CDR1 is SGHRS and CDR2 is YFSETQ. Trimming took 1 base from V and 0 from J, leaving 13 bases between them. Full variable domain (outside the CDR3, taken from reference TRBV5-1 and TRBJ1-1): KAGVTQTPRYLIKTRGQQVTLSCSPISGHRSVSWYQQTPGQGLQFLFEYFSETQRNKGNFPGRFSGRQFSNSRSEMNVSTLELGDSALYLCASSLNQGIMNTEAFFGQGTRLTVV.

This clonotype was seen at least ten times. The gene calls are TRBV25-1 and TRBJ2-5; D remains ambiguous. The germline V and J ends were trimmed by 5 bases and 1 base, with 8 bases remaining between them. There are 13 residues in the CDR3. Germline loops: CDR1 MGHDK, CDR2 SYGVNS. The CDR3 DNA is TGTGCCAGCAGTCGGTCCAGCCAAGAGACCCAGTACTTC. Amino acids: CASSRSSQETQYF.

This chain connects TRBV9 to TRBJ2-5; D is tentatively TRBD1 or TRBD2 (6 bases each). CDR1 is SGDLS, CDR2 YYNGEE, per germline. The CDR3 is made up of 17 amino acids. Trimming removed 6 bases at V and 7 bases at J, with 28 bases between. For the CDR3, the DNA is TGTGCCAGCACCCTAATCAGAGGGGGACTCACGACTTGGACCCAGTACTTC. Translation: CASTLIRGGLTTWTQYF. Complete variable domain (other parts from reference TRBV9 and TRBJ2-5): DSGVTQTPKHLITATGQRVTLRCSPRSGDLSVYWYQQSLDQGLQFLIQYYNGEERAKGNILERFSAQQFPDLHSELNLSSLELGDSALYFCASTLIRGGLTTWTQYFGPGTRLLVL.

V gene TRBV29-1 combines with J gene TRBJ1-1, with a tentative D call TRBD1 (5 bases). Per the germline V gene, CDR1 is SQVTM and CDR2 is ANQGSEA. With 5 bases removed from V and 5 bases from J, the gap between germline ends came to 15 bases. The length of the CDR3 is 13 residues. CDR3 protein: CSVPGSRSTEAFF. The CDR3 bases are TGCAGCGTTCCAGGGTCAAGGAGTACTGAAGCTTTCTTT. The whole variable domain, remainder taken from reference TRBV29-1 and TRBJ1-1, is SAVISQKPSRDICQRGTSLTIQCQVDSQVTMMFWYRQQPGQSLTLIATANQGSEATYESGFVIDKFPISRPNLTFSTLTVSNMSPEDSSIYLCSVPGSRSTEAFFGQGTRLTVV.

The chain employs TRBV5-6 and TRBJ2-7, with 9 bases lining up with TRBD2. In germline, CDR1 is SGHDT, CDR2 YYEEEE. This CDR3 is 15 amino acids long. V shed 3 bases, J shed 6 bases, and the junction held 10 bases outside the gene matches. The CDR3 coding sequence is TGTGCCAGCAGCTCGCGGGAGGGCCTTCTCCGCGAGCAGTACTTC. This encodes CASSSREGLLREQYF.

CDR3 in amino acids: CASTETRGVNTEAFF. CDR3 sequence (DNA): TGTGCCAGCACCGAAACCAGGGGTGTGAACACTGAAGCTTTCTTT. This chain links TRBV2 with TRBJ1-1, with D possibly matching TRBD1 (6 bases). The CDR3 loop spans 15 amino acids. Germline loops: CDR1 SNHLY, CDR2 FYNNEI. Trimming left V 7 bases short and J 0 bases short, with 15 bases between.

The gene calls are TRBV15 and TRBJ1-6; D not certain. The germline CDR1 and CDR2 sequences are LNHNV and YYDKDF (reference sequence). Trimming took off 3 bases at V and 7 bases at J, with 13 bases between the two ends. The CDR3 is made up of 15 amino acids. The CDR3 DNA is TGTGCCACCAGCAGTTCCGGGATGATAAATTCACCCCTCCACTTT. The encoded protein is CATSSSGMINSPLHF.

Points on this clonotype: A much larger clone differs by one base, so this may be a read error. The J gene is TRBJ1-4, the V gene TRBV20-1, with D tentatively TRBD1 (6 bases). The V end lost 3 bases, the J end lost 7 bases, and 15 bases lay between the germline ends. Germline V CDR1 and CDR2: DFQATT, SNEGSKA (reference sequence). This CDR3 has 14 amino acids. DNA of the CDR3: TGCAGTGCTAGTGGACCCAGGGGCGGTGAAAAACTGTTTTTT. Its translation is CSASGPRGGEKLFF.

In its sample, this clonotype was seen a few times. The rearrangement uses TRBV7-9 and TRBJ2-2; possible D gene TRBD1, 5 bases. The CDR3 loop spans 16 amino acids. V was pared by 1 base and J by 3 bases, with 12 bases between. CDR1 and CDR2 from the germline V gene are SEHNR and FQNEAQ (reference sequence). The CDR3 DNA sequence: TGTGCCAGCAGCTTAGAAAGGGGCGCGGACACCGGGGAGCTGTTTTTT. Translating gives CASSLERGADTGELFF.